Listed here are 2 T cell receptor beta chains from one sample, sequenced in a study of blood T cell repertoires in COVID-19. The assay was immunoSEQ multiplex PCR, and TCRdb's table has in-frame clones only and misses some. The sample contains about 300,000 clones, nearly 90% of which appear only once. The specimen was PBMCs or T cells enriched from blood (not recorded which). The receptors stem from a woman in her fifties or sixties who had been exposed to COVID-19.

V and J are TRBV7-9 and TRBJ1-1; 7 bases map to TRBD1. V was pared by 5 bases and J by 5 bases, with 20 bases of the junction left unmatched. Germline V gives CDR1 SEHNR, CDR2 FQNEAQ (reference sequence). The CDR3 is made up of 18 amino acids. The CDR3 nucleotides read TGTGCCAGCAGCCTACACCACGTTAGGGGGCAGGAAGGTACTGAAGCTTTCTTT. It translates to CASSLHHVRGQEGTEAFF.

The gene calls are TRBV7-6 and TRBJ2-2; possible D gene TRBD2, 5 bases. Germline CDR1 SGHVS, CDR2 FNYEAQ. Trimming removed 0 bases from V and 4 bases from J, with 6 bases in between. CDR3 length: 14 amino acids. The CDR3 sequence: CASSLAGSTGELFF. In DNA form, the CDR3 reads TGTGCCAGCAGCTTAGCAGGGAGCACCGGGGAGCTGTTTTTT.